This TCR beta chain was found in a study of cytomegalovirus exposure and HLA in healthy donors. Points from the study as a whole: In terms of immune exposure information, only CMV serostatus was available. V- and J-gene trimming in TCR beta was tied to a missense DCLRE1C variant by an analysis performed later. Being indistinguishable, some V segments were excluded, TRBV6-2 and TRBV6-3 among them. In a later analysis, an Asian-associated ancestry cluster reportedly showed fewer N-insertions than the roughly 710-donor mean.

Comment on this clone: Its antigen is not known.

The germline V gene has CDR1 MNHNS and CDR2 SASEGT. With V trimmed by 3 bases and J by 3 bases, 9 bases remained unmatched. The CDR3 spans 18 residues. PCR amplification relied on 60 Vbeta primers (plus 13 Jbeta primers). Method: immunoSEQ multiplex PCR; TCRdb's copy keeps in-frame clones and lacks some. The table has roughly 120,000 clones, over 65% seen once; the top ten hold around 2.1%. The receptor's source is a man in his forties or fifties in good health and CMV-seronegative. Specimen: PBMCs. The chain joins TRBV6-1 to TRBJ2-1, with 12 bases lining up with TRBD1. CDR3 region: CASSDRDRGRGYYNEQFF. The CDR3 DNA is TGTGCCAGCAGTGACCGGGACAGGGGGCGCGGTTACTACAATGAGCAGTTCTTC.